These 11 T cell receptor beta chains were sequenced from one sample in a study of blood T cell repertoires in COVID-19. TCRdb's table, derived via immunoSEQ multiplex PCR, lists solely in-frame clones and lacks some. The sample has around 68,000 clones, nearly 90% seen once; the top ten hold about 8.9%. Sample: peripheral blood. Every receptor here comes from a man in his fifties with active COVID-19.

The rearrangement links TRBV7-9 to TRBJ1-2; 9 bases line up with TRBD1. The CDR3 length is 15 residues. V trimming: 5 bases; J trimming: 5 bases; junction bases outside the gene matches: 9. In germline, CDR1 is SEHNR, CDR2 FQNEAQ (reference sequence). The CDR3 nucleotides read TGTGCCAGCAGCCAAACAGGGGGCGCAGGGTATGGCTACACCTTC. The encoded protein is CASSQTGGAGYGYTF.

The chain joins TRBV27 to TRBJ1-5; perhaps TRBD1 as D (6 bases). This CDR3 is 14 amino acids long. With 3 bases removed from V and 1 base from J, the gap between germline ends came to 7 bases. CDR1 and CDR2 from the germline V gene are MNHEY and SMNVEV (reference sequence). The CDR3 nucleotides are TGTGCCAGCAGTTTTCAGGGGAGCAATCAGCCCCAGCATTTT. Protein product: CASSFQGSNQPQHF.

This clone was seen just once. This chain links TRBV5-6 with TRBJ2-3, with D perhaps matching TRBD2 (5 bases). This CDR3 is built from 14 residues. The V and J ends lost 0 bases and 2 bases respectively, with 7 bases between them. Germline V gene sequence: CDR1 SGHDT, CDR2 YYEEEE. The CDR3 spells CASSLGGNTDTQYF. The CDR3 DNA is TGTGCCAGCAGCTTGGGAGGGAACACAGATACGCAGTATTTT.

J is TRBJ2-7 and V is TRBV7-2, with D perhaps TRBD1 (6 bases). CDR1 and CDR2 from the germline V gene are SGHTA and FQGNSA. This CDR3 contains 13 residues. V gave up 4 bases and J gave up 3 bases, with 10 bases separating them. This CDR3 is CASSSDSNYEQYF. CDR3 in DNA: TGTGCCAGCAGCTCGGACAGTAACTACGAGCAGTACTTC.

This rearrangement joins TRBV5-6 to TRBJ2-1; the D is unclear. The germline gives CDR1 SGHDT, CDR2 YYEEEE. The CDR3 is 14 residues long. V was cut by 1 base and J by 6 bases, with 11 bases left in between. The CDR3 coding sequence is TGTGCCAGCAGCTTGTTAGTCTCTAGCAATGAGCAGTTCTTC. It is translated as CASSLLVSSNEQFF.

The chain combines TRBV6-4 with TRBJ1-1; maybe TRBD1 (6 bases). Looked up from germline, CDR1 is MRHNA and CDR2 is SNTAGT. CDR3 length: 15 residues. V was cut by 6 bases and J by 4 bases, with 18 bases left in between. The CDR3 coding sequence is TGTGCCAGCAGAAGCGGTGGGGGGGCTGGCACTGAAGCTTTCTTT. Translation gives CASRSGGGAGTEAFF.

This chain uses TRBV7-7 with TRBJ2-5, with 7 bases identical to TRBD1. This CDR3 comprises 14 residues. The germline gives CDR1 SSHAT, CDR2 FNYEAQ (reference sequence). The V and J ends lost 4 bases and 1 base, in that order; junction bases with no gene match: 3. CDR3 in DNA: TGTGCCAGCAGCTCTACAGGGGTCCAAGAGACCCAGTACTTC. Translating it yields CASSSTGVQETQYF.

The chain employs TRBV30 and TRBJ2-3, with D tentatively TRBD1 (5 bases). This CDR3 is 14 amino acids long. The V gene's germline CDR1 is GTSNPN and CDR2 SVGIG (reference sequence). Trimming shortened V by 0 bases and J by 2 bases, and 9 bases separated the two germline ends. CDR3 region: CAWSVIGATDTQYF. The CDR3 DNA sequence: TGTGCCTGGAGTGTAATAGGGGCCACAGATACGCAGTATTTT.

The chain links TRBV7-9 to TRBJ2-6, with 11 bases aligning to TRBD1. CDR1 is SEHNR and CDR2 is FQNEAQ in the germline V gene (reference sequence). The V gene end was trimmed by 5 bases and the J gene end by 2 bases; junction bases not matched to a gene: 11. The CDR3 runs 19 residues. CDR3 in amino acids: CASSPSFGQGATGANVLTF. The CDR3 region has the DNA TGTGCCAGCAGCCCCTCCTTTGGACAGGGGGCGACTGGGGCCAACGTCCTGACTTTC.

This rearrangement joins TRBV23-1 to TRBJ1-2; D not resolved. TRBV23-1 is labeled an ORF, and its function is uncertain. The CDR3 runs to 11 residues. Trimming took off 9 bases at V and 1 base at J, with 6 bases between the two ends. CDR3 residues: CARNSNYGYTF. The DNA for the CDR3 is TGCGCCAGAAACAGTAACTATGGCTACACCTTC.

This sequence joins TRBV21-1 and TRBJ1-5; the D segment call TRBD1 is taken from the table without a DNA check. TRBV21-1 is a documented pseudogene. This CDR3 is built from 19 residues. CDR3 coding DNA: TGTGCCAGCAGTATCACAGTCGACAGCGTGTGTTATGCAAATCAGCCCCAGCATTTT. Residues: CASSITVDSVCYANQPQHF.